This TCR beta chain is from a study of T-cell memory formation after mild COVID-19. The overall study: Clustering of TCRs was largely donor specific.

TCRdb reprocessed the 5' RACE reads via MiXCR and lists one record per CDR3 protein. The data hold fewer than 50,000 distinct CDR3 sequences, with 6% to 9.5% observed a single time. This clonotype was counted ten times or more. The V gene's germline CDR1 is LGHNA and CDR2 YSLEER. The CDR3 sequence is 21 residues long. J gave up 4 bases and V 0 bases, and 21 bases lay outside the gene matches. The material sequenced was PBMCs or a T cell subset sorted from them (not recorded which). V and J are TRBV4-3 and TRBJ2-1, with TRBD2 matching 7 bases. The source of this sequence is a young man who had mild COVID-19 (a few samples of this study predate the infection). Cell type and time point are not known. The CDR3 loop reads CASSQDALVVRGLPDYNEQFF. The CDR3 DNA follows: TGCGCCAGCAGCCAAGATGCCCTTGTGGTCCGGGGACTACCCGATTACAATGAGCAGTTCTTC.